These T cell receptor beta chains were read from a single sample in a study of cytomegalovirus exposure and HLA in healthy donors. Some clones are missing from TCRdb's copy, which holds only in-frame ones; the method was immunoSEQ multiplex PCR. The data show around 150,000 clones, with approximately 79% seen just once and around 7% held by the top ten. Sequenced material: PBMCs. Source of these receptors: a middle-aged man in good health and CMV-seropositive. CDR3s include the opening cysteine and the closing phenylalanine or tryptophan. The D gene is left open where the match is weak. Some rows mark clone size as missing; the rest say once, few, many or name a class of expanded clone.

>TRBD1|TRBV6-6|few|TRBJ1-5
CASGDRGKYSNQPQHF
TGTGCCAGCGGAGACAGGGGAAAATATAGCAATCAGCCCCAGCATTTT
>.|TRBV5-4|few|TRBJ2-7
CASSLELGRRAIEQYF
TGTGCCAGCAGCTTGGAGCTAGGACGCAGGGCCATCGAGCAGTACTTC
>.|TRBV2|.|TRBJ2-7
CASSPDWGRGEQYF
TGTGCCAGCAGTCCCGACTGGGGAAGGGGCGAGCAGTACTTC
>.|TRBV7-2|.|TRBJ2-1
CASSLGQANEQFF
TGTGCCAGCAGCTTAGGACAGGCCAATGAGCAGTTCTTC
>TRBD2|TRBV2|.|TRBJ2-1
CASILPLGRGSYNEQFF
TGTGCCAGCATCCTACCCCTCGGGCGGGGGTCCTACAATGAGCAGTTCTTC
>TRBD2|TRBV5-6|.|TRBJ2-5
CASSARAPRGETQHF
TGTGCCAGCAGCGCCCGGGCCCCTCGGGGGGAGACCCAGCACTTC
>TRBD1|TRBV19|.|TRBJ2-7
CASSNSTGGLSYEQYF
TGTGCCAGTAGTAATTCGACAGGGGGCCTCTCCTACGAGCAGTACTTC
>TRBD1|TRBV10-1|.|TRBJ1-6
CANTRPGTGPVAANSPLHF
TGCGCCAATACTCGGCCCGGGACAGGGCCCGTAGCGGCTAATTCACCCCTCCACTTT
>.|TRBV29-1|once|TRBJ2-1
CSVVPGIGNEQFF
TGCAGCGTTGTTCCAGGGATTGGCAATGAGCAGTTCTTC
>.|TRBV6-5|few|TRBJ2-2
CASRFQGTGELFF
TGTGCCAGCAGATTCCAGGGAACCGGGGAGCTGTTTTTT
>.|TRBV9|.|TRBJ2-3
CASSEGTSTDTQYF
TGTGCCAGCAGCGAGGGGACTAGCACAGATACGCAGTATTTT
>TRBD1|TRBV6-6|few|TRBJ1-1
CASTIGTDEAFF
TGTGCCAGCACCATTGGGACAGATGAAGCTTTCTTT
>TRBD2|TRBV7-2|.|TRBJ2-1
CASSEPGLAGVNEQFF
TGTGCCAGCAGCGAACCGGGACTAGCGGGGGTGAATGAGCAGTTCTTC
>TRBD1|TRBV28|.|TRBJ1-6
CASSFPRGQGESSYNSPLHF
TGTGCCAGCAGTTTCCCCAGGGGACAGGGAGAAAGCTCCTATAATTCACCCCTCCACTTT
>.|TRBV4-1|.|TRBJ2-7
CASSQEVPTYEQYF
TGCGCCAGCAGCCAGGAGGTCCCAACCTACGAGCAGTACTTC
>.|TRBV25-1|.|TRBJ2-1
CASSEYTTGRGEQFF
TGTGCCAGCAGTGAATATACGACGGGGCGGGGTGAGCAGTTCTTC
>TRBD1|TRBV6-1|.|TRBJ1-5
CASNKDRGQPQHF
TGTGCCAGCAACAAGGACAGGGGACAGCCCCAGCATTTT
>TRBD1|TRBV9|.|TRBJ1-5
CASNAQGGNQPQHF
TGTGCCAGCAACGCACAGGGGGGCAATCAGCCCCAGCATTTT
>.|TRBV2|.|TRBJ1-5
CASSDATSNQPQHF
TGTGCCAGCAGTGATGCGACAAGCAATCAGCCCCAGCATTTT
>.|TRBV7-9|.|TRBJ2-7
CASSTYGGVSSYEQYF
TGTGCCAGCAGTACCTACGGCGGGGTAAGCTCCTACGAGCAGTACTTC
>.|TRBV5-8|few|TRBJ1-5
CASSGHINQPQHF
TGTGCCAGCAGCGGACACATCAATCAGCCCCAGCATTTT
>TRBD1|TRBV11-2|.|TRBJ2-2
CASSLGQGTGELFF
TGTGCCAGCAGCTTAGGACAGGGCACCGGGGAGCTGTTTTTT
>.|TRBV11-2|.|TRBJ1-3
CASSSTGDVRNTIYF
TGTGCCAGCAGCTCTACAGGTGATGTGAGAAACACCATATATTTT
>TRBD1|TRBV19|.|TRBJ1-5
CASTLGGTGFGNQPQHF
TGTGCCAGTACCCTAGGTGGGACAGGGTTCGGCAATCAGCCCCAGCATTTT
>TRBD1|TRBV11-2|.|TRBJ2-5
CASRPTQGLGETQYF
TGTGCCAGCAGGCCAACACAGGGGTTAGGGGAGACCCAGTACTTC
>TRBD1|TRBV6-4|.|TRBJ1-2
CASRGTGSGYTF
TGTGCCAGCAGGGGGACAGGCAGTGGCTACACCTTC
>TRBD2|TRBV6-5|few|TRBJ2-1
CASSDSGGTGEQFF
TGTGCCAGCAGCGATAGCGGGGGGACGGGTGAGCAGTTCTTC
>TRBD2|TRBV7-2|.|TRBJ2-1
CASRPGGMYDEQFF
TGTGCCAGCCGTCCGGGGGGAATGTACGATGAGCAGTTCTTC
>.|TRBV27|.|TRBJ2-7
CASSFRGSAAYEQYF
TGTGCCAGCAGTTTCCGCGGGTCCGCGGCCTACGAGCAGTACTTC
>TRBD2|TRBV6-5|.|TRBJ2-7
CASSEPGGIREQYF
TGTGCCAGCAGTGAACCCGGGGGGATCCGGGAGCAGTACTTC
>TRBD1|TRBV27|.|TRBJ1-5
CASSSRQGASQPQHF
TGTGCCAGCAGTTCACGACAGGGGGCGTCTCAGCCCCAGCATTTT
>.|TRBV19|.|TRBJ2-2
CASSSLGGGELFF
TGTGCCAGTAGTTCCCTGGGGGGCGGGGAGCTGTTTTTT
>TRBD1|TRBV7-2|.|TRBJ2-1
CASSLGQGRGEQFF
TGTGCCAGCAGCTTGGGACAGGGTAGGGGTGAGCAGTTCTTC
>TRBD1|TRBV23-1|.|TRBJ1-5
CAKFGQGLYQPQHF
TGCGCCAAGTTCGGACAGGGCCTCTATCAGCCCCAGCATTTT
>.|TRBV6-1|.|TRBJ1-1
CASSAVQGKVAEAFF
TGTGCCAGCAGTGCCGTACAGGGAAAGGTGGCTGAAGCTTTCTTT
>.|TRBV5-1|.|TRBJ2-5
CASSVPGQGGETQYF
TGCGCCAGCAGCGTCCCGGGACAAGGAGGAGAGACCCAGTACTTC
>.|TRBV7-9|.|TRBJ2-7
CSSSFLQGTDSYEQYF
TGTTCCAGCAGCTTCCTACAGGGGACTGACTCCTACGAGCAGTACTTC
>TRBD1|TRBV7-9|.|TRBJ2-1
CASSLTGTEYNEQFF
TGTGCCAGCAGCTTAACCGGGACAGAGTACAATGAGCAGTTCTTC
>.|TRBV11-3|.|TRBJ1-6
CASSLRVINSPLHF
TGTGCCAGCAGCCTCCGGGTTATTAATTCACCCCTCCACTTT
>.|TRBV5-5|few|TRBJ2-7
CASSLVGDSSYEQYF
TGTGCCAGCAGCTTGGTCGGGGATAGCTCCTACGAGCAGTACTTC
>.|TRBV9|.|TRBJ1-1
CASSAGQMNTEAFF
TGTGCCAGCAGCGCGGGACAAATGAACACTGAAGCTTTCTTT
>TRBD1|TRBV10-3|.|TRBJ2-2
CAISEDRVRTGELFF
TGTGCCATCAGTGAGGACAGGGTGCGCACCGGGGAGCTGTTTTTT
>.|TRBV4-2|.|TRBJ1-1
CASSATGYTEAFF
TGTGCCAGCAGCGCGACAGGTTACACTGAAGCTTTCTTT
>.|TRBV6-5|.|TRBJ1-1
CASSPRSRNTEAFF
TGTGCCAGCAGCCCAAGGAGCCGAAACACTGAAGCTTTCTTT
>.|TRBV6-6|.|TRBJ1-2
CASKREKDNYGYTF
TGTGCCAGCAAACGGGAGAAAGATAACTATGGCTACACCTTC
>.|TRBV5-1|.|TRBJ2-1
CASSLAHLADNEQFF
TGCGCCAGCAGCTTGGCCCATTTGGCTGACAATGAGCAGTTCTTC
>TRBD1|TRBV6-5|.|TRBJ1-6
CASSYSPGQGNSPLHF
TGTGCCAGCAGTTACTCACCGGGACAGGGGAATTCACCCCTCCACTTT
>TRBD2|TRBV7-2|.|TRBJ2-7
CASSLTSGYEQYF
TGTGCCAGCAGCTTAACTAGCGGCTACGAGCAGTACTTC
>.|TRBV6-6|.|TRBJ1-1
CASSAGRQNTEAFF
TGTGCCAGCAGCGCGGGACGGCAGAACACTGAAGCTTTCTTT
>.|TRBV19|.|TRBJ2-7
CASSISADSSYEQYF
TGTGCCAGTAGTATTTCGGCAGACAGCTCCTACGAGCAGTACTTC
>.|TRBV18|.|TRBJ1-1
CASSLTDQAFF
TGTGCCAGCTCGCTGACAGATCAAGCTTTCTTT
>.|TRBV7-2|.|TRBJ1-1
CASSHLGLNTEAFF
TGTGCCAGCAGCCACTTGGGGCTCAACACTGAAGCTTTCTTT
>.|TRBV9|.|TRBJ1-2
CASSGQAPNYGYTF
TGTGCCAGCAGCGGACAGGCTCCTAACTATGGCTACACCTTC
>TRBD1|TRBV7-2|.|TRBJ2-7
CASSPRGGQTYEQYF
TGTGCCAGCAGCCCCCGAGGGGGACAGACCTACGAGCAGTACTTC
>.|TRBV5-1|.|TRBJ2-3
CASSLVVWGSDTQYF
TGCGCCAGCAGCTTGGTGGTTTGGGGCTCAGATACGCAGTATTTT